Below are 18 T cell receptor beta chains sequenced from a single sample in a study of blood T cell repertoires in COVID-19. Measured with immunoSEQ multiplex PCR; TCRdb has only the in-frame clones, and not every one. The data contain 250,000 or so clones, roughly 85% of them singletons. The sample was peripheral blood. The receptors derive from a woman aged 18-29 years with acute or convalescent COVID-19.

This rearrangement joins TRBV6-2 or TRBV6-3 to TRBJ2-1; 10 positions agree with TRBD2. This CDR3 has 18 residues. Germline V CDR1 and CDR2: MNHEY, SVGEGT. Trimming at V came to 7 bases and at J to 7 bases, leaving 19 bases not matched to a gene. CDR3 protein: CASTPAPPLAGVLNEQFF. The CDR3 region has the DNA TGTGCCAGCACCCCCGCCCCCCCTCTAGCGGGAGTATTGAATGAGCAGTTCTTC.

This clone appeared a few times. The chain recombines TRBV28 with TRBJ1-5, with TRBD1 matching 7 bases. V was pared by 3 bases and J by 3 bases, with 2 bases of the junction left unmatched. The V gene's germline CDR1 is MDHEN and CDR2 SYDVKM. The CDR3 runs 14 residues. The CDR3 DNA is TGTGCCAGCAGTTTCGGACAGGACAATCAGCCCCAGCATTTT. Translating gives CASSFGQDNQPQHF. Full variable domain (outside the CDR3, taken from reference TRBV28 and TRBJ1-5): DVKVTQSSRYLVKRTGEKVFLECVQDMDHENMFWYRQDPGLGLRLIYFSYDVKMKEKGDIPEGYSVSREKKERFSLILESASTNQTSMYLCASSFGQDNQPQHFGDGTRLSIL.

Concerning this clone itself: This specimen includes other DNA sequences encoding the same CDR3. This sequence joins TRBV18 and TRBJ2-7; 13 bases align to TRBD2. The germline gives CDR1 KGHSH, CDR2 LQKENI. V gave up 3 bases and J gave up 2 bases; unmatched junction bases: 1. The CDR3 is made up of 15 amino acids. The CDR3 DNA is TGTGCCAGCTCACCGGGGACTAGCGGGACCTACGAGCAGTACTTC. It translates to CASSPGTSGTYEQYF.

V is TRBV13 and J is TRBJ2-7; TRBD2 matches 11 bases. The CDR3 has 16 residues. V was pared by 2 bases and J by 0 bases, with 3 bases of the junction left unmatched. Per the germline V gene, CDR1 is PRHDT and CDR2 is FYEKMQ (reference sequence). CDR3 DNA: TGTGCCAGCAGCTTACAGACTAGCGGGAACTCCTACGAGCAGTACTTC. Encoded protein: CASSLQTSGNSYEQYF.

V gene TRBV27 combines with J gene TRBJ2-5; D gene uncertain. V was cut by 0 bases and J by 5 bases, with 22 bases left in between. In germline, CDR1 is MNHEY, CDR2 SMNVEV (reference sequence). The CDR3 extends over 18 amino acids. CDR3 bases: TGTGCCAGCAGTTTATCCGATTTCTGGGCTTCGAAATTGGAGACCCAGTACTTC. Translation gives CASSLSDFWASKLETQYF.

This sequence joins TRBV19 and TRBJ1-1, with 10 bases matching TRBD1. Per the germline V gene, CDR1 is LNHDA and CDR2 is SQIVND (reference sequence). The CDR3 is made up of 15 amino acids. The trim removed 6 bases at V and 4 bases at J, leaving 8 bases unmatched. DNA for the CDR3: TGTGCCAGTAGCGGGCGGGACAGGGGACCCACTGAAGCTTTCTTT. Its protein product is CASSGRDRGPTEAFF.

The chain employs TRBV25-1 and TRBJ2-5; D is ambiguous. The CDR3 covers 12 residues. V lost 2 bases to trimming and J lost 2 bases, with 3 bases between them. Germline assignment: CDR1 MGHDK and CDR2 SYGVNS. The CDR3 spells CASSEPQETQYF. Here the CDR3 DNA reads TGTGCCAGCAGTGAACCTCAAGAGACCCAGTACTTC.

This rearrangement joins TRBV4-2 to TRBJ1-1; 7 bases align to TRBD1. The CDR3 totals 14 residues. V lost 3 bases and J lost 5; bases outside the gene matches: 6. Germline values: CDR1 LGHNA, CDR2 YNFKEQ. The CDR3: CASSHPTGVTEAFF. The CDR3 bases are TGTGCCAGCAGCCACCCCACAGGGGTAACTGAAGCTTTCTTT.

The chain links TRBV5-4 to TRBJ2-5, with 10 positions matching TRBD2. Trimming at V came to 4 bases and at J to 5 bases, leaving 8 bases not matched to a gene. The CDR3 is 15 amino acids. CDR1 SGHNT and CDR2 YYREEE come from the germline V gene (reference sequence). The CDR3 sequence: CASSEYSGRRETQYF. DNA for the CDR3: TGTGCCAGCAGCGAATATAGCGGGAGGCGGGAGACCCAGTACTTC.

The chain has TRBV5-6 and TRBJ2-7; D not resolved. Trimming took off 1 base at V and 6 bases at J, with 11 bases between the two ends. Germline CDR1 reads SGHDT; CDR2 reads YYEEEE. The CDR3 consists of 13 residues. CDR3 in amino acids: CASSLLKAAEQYF. For the CDR3, the DNA is TGTGCCAGCAGCTTGTTGAAGGCGGCCGAGCAGTACTTC.

The rearrangement uses TRBV7-9 and TRBJ2-3; a possible D gene is TRBD1 (6 bases). Germline assignment: CDR1 SEHNR and CDR2 FQNEAQ (reference sequence). The CDR3 is 13 residues long. V gave up 5 bases and J gave up 6 bases, with 12 bases separating them. The CDR3 here is CASSGTPPDTQYF. CDR3 coding DNA: TGTGCCAGCAGCGGGACACCTCCCGATACGCAGTATTTT.

This clone occurred a few times. The gene calls are TRBV6-1 and TRBJ2-7; D is unclear. Trimming left V 2 bases short and J 5 bases short, with 13 bases between. This CDR3 has 14 amino acids. The germline gives CDR1 MNHNS, CDR2 SASEGT. The CDR3 protein is CASSEFWPRNEQYF. In nucleotides, the CDR3 is TGTGCCAGCAGTGAATTTTGGCCTAGAAACGAGCAGTACTTC.

This chain joins TRBV7-2 and TRBJ2-5, with 14 bases that match TRBD2. Germline CDR1 is SGHTA and CDR2 is FQGNSA. CDR3 length equals 17 residues. J gave up 5 bases and V 0 bases, and 5 bases lay outside the gene matches. CDR3 protein: CASSLAPTSGRGETQYF. The CDR3 nucleotides read TGTGCCAGCAGCTTAGCGCCGACTAGCGGGAGGGGGGAGACCCAGTACTTC.

The chain is built from TRBV7-6 and TRBJ2-5, with 8 bases aligning to TRBD1. CDR3 size: 16 residues. Germline CDR1 is SGHVS and CDR2 is FNYEAQ. V gave up 5 bases and J gave up 1 base; unmatched junction bases: 9. The CDR3 loop is CASSGDRGPLQETQYF. The CDR3 coding sequence is TGTGCCAGCAGCGGTGACAGGGGTCCCCTCCAAGAGACCCAGTACTTC.

This chain connects TRBV6-2 or TRBV6-3 to TRBJ1-4; perhaps TRBD1 as D (6 bases). Germline V gene data show CDR1 as MNHEY and CDR2 as SVGEGT. The CDR3 contains 14 residues. V was clipped by 4 bases and J by 5 bases, with 11 bases between them. CDR3 DNA sequence: TGTGCCAGCAGTTCCCGGACAGTAAATGAAAAACTGTTTTTT. It is translated as CASSSRTVNEKLFF.

This clone was counted a single time. The chain links TRBV27 to TRBJ1-2; 8 nucleotides agree with TRBD1. CDR1 and CDR2 from the germline V gene are MNHEY and SMNVEV (reference sequence). CDR3 length equals 15 residues. V lost 4 bases to trimming and J lost 7 bases; unmatched junction nucleotides: 11. In DNA, the CDR3 is TGTGCCAGCAGTTCACACCCCCGGACAGGGTTTGGCTACACCTTC. Its translation: CASSSHPRTGFGYTF.

The chain has TRBV9 and TRBJ2-7; 9 bases are shared with TRBD2. V was clipped by 2 bases and J by 6 bases; unmatched bases: 6. Germline CDR1 and CDR2: SGDLS and YYNGEE. The CDR3 loop spans 14 amino acids. This chain's CDR3 is CASSVLGTSSEQYF. The CDR3 nucleotides are TGTGCCAGCAGCGTGTTAGGGACTAGCTCCGAGCAGTACTTC.

The chain joins TRBV7-2 to TRBJ1-1, with D unresolved. Germline V gene lookup returns CDR1 SGHTA and CDR2 FQGNSA. V shed 2 bases and J shed 4 bases, with 11 bases lying between them. The CDR3 contains 14 residues. CDR3 in DNA: TGTGCCAGCAGCTTATTCGGCGGTCCCACTGAAGCTTTCTTT. Translated, it gives CASSLFGGPTEAFF.